These T cell receptor beta chains were read from a single sample in a study of shared clonotypes between healthy human individuals. Using immunoSEQ multiplex PCR, the repertoire was profiled, and TCRdb retains in-frame clones only, with some absent. There are approximately 980,000 clones in the sample; over 60% occur only once, and roughly 1.5% lies in the top ten. Sequencing was performed on memory CD4+ T cells sorted from blood. The receptors here all came from a young man in good health. The CDR3 runs from the conserved cysteine through the conserved F or W. Fields, in order: V gene, clone size, J gene, CDR3 protein. Some rows have no size entry. The others give once, few or many, or a class for an expanded clone.

TRBV9	-	TRBJ1-1	CASSPRGVGIAEAFF
TRBV10-2	-	TRBJ2-2	CASSWGGSTGELFF
TRBV19	few	TRBJ2-1	CASSIAGVYNEQFF
TRBV9	few	TRBJ2-3	CASGKQGLESDTQYF
TRBV9	-	TRBJ2-2	CASSAPGFAGELFF
TRBV10-3	-	TRBJ2-7	CAIRLDRGRYEQYF
TRBV10-1	-	TRBJ2-1	CASGRGSSYNEQFF
TRBV4-3	-	TRBJ1-6	CASSQDGPGSSYNSPLHF
TRBV7-9	-	TRBJ2-1	CASSSIRSGIYNEQFF
TRBV16	-	TRBJ2-7	CASSQSRGPYEQYF
TRBV20-1	once	TRBJ2-1	CSAILGGRQFF
TRBV5-6	-	TRBJ1-1	CASSPWMNTEAFF
TRBV2	-	TRBJ2-3	CASTGETDTQYF
TRBV2	-	TRBJ1-4	CASILTGGENEKLFF
TRBV6-4	-	TRBJ2-2	CASRRLRNTGELFF
TRBV4-2	-	TRBJ2-5	CASSQEGEVLETQYF
TRBV7-2	-	TRBJ2-7	CASSLTGTIYEQYF
TRBV7-2	once	TRBJ2-7	CASSQGQASYEQYF
TRBV30	-	-	CAFNREGSYEQYF
TRBV9	many	TRBJ2-2	CASSVGQGRNPGELFF
TRBV6-5	-	TRBJ1-4	CASSQGRGNEKLFF
TRBV5-4	-	TRBJ2-7	CASSPGTRIGEQYF
TRBV2	-	TRBJ2-5	CASSGQGYQETQYF
TRBV6-5	-	TRBJ1-1	CASSPRGNTEAFF
TRBV28	-	TRBJ1-4	CASSSSRVTTNEKLFF
TRBV2	-	TRBJ2-7	CASSGWTSGARRYEQYF